The clone carrying this T cell receptor (beta chain) has only a few counts. Its specificity is not known. Reverse transcription of all isolated RNA meant that expressed TCRB transcripts were sequenced. TCRdb keeps only in-frame clones here, not all; method: immunoSEQ multiplex PCR. In the table there are about 710,000 clones, over 11% of which are singletons. Trimming shortened V by 0 bases and J by 3 bases, and 17 bases separated the two germline ends. CDR1 and CDR2 (germline): LGHNA, YSLEER. The CDR3 is 18 residues long. This sample was included in a study of beta chain features in type 1 diabetes. Study-wide findings and caveats: Moderately but significantly shorter TCRB CDR3s were found in Type 1 diabetes patients in all four CD4+ subsets.

Donors underwent one heparinised blood draw, about 120 mL on average. This receptor was taken from a man aged 18-30 years with type 1 diabetes. Sample: naive CD4+ T cells from blood. J is TRBJ2-2 and V is TRBV4-3; D is unresolved. In nucleotides, the CDR3 is TGCGCCAGCAGCCAAGACCCAGTTTTGGTATTGCACACCGGGGAGCTGTTTTTT. Encoded protein: CASSQDPVLVLHTGELFF.